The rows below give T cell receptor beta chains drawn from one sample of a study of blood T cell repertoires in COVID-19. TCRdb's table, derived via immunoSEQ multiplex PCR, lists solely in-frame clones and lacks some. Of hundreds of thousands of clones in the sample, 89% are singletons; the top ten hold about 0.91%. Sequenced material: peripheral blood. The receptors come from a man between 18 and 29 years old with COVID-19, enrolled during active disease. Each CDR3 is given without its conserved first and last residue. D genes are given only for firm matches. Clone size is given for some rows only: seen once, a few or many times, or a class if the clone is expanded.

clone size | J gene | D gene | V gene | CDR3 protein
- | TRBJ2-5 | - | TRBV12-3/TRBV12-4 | ASRKTDQETQY
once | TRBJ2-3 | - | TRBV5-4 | ASSLRERLDTQY
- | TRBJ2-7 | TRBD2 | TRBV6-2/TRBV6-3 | ASSYPLSGGNVYEQY
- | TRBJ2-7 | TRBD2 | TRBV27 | ASGLAGGPYEQY
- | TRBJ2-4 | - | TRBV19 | ASSDGQGGKNIQY
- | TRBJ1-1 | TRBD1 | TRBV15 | ATSRRTGTTEAF
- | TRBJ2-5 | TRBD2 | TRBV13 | ASSSRTSGGSQETQY
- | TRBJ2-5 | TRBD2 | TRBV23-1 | ASSQTSGSETQY
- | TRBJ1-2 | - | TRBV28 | ASSPYGGREGYGYT
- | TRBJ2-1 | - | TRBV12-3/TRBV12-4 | ASSPLNEQF
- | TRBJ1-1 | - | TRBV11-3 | ASKRDSYTEAF
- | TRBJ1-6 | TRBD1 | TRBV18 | ASSSDLPGQGYSPLH
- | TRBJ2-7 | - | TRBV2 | ASMSGSPYEQY
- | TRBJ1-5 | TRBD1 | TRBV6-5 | ASSSDRAGNQPQH
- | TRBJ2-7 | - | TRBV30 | AWSVREWVGFSYEQY
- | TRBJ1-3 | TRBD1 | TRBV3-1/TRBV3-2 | ASSQSDREPSTIY
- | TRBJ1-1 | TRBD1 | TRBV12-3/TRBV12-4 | ASSPEVGQKAF
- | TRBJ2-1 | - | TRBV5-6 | ASSLRQVDEQF
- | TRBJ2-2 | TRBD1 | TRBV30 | AYMSGQGEFGELF
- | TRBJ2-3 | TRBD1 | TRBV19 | ASRQGGKDTQY
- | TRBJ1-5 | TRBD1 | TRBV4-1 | ASSPGQGAQPQH
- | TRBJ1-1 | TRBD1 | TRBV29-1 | SVGGPGQGRTEAF
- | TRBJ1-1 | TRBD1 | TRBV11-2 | ASSFRRGRTEAF
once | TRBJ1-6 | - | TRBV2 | ASSEGSPLH
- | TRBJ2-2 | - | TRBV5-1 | ASSFPWAQGTNTGELF
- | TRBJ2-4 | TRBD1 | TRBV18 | ASSRDRDIQY
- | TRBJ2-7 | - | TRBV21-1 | ASSNSPGTGHYEQY
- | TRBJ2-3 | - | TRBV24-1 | ATSDSTGAPDTQY
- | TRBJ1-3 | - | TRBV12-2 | ASRLAAGGSGNTIY
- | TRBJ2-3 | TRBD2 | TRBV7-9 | ASSLASGGADTQY
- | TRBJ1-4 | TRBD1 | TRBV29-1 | SALTGTGGEKLF
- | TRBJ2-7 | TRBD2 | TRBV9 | ASSVIASGPNEQY
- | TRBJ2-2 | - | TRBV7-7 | ASSARDFFTGELF
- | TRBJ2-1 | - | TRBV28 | ASSFPDGRGGMGNEQF
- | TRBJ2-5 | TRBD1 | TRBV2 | ASTRDRGQFETQY
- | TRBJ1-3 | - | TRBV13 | ASSYPGSGNTIY
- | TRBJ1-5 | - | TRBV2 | ASSEAIVPSNQPQH
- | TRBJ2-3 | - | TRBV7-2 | ASSRAPDTQY
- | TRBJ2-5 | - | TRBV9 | ASSVGVGETQY